A single sample gave rise to the 29 T cell receptor beta chains below, sequenced in a study of shared clonotypes between healthy human individuals. Using immunoSEQ multiplex PCR, the repertoire was profiled, and TCRdb retains in-frame clones only, with some absent. The repertoire includes around 200,000 clones, about 93% of them detected once, and 0.067% sits in the top ten. The specimen sequenced was naive CD4+ T cells sorted from blood. The subset denotes: CD45RA+ positively selected. The receptors derive from a woman aged 25 to 45 in good health.

The chain's CDR3 is CASSPRSSGSTDTQYF. DNA of the CDR3: TGTGCCAGCTCACCACGGTCTAGCGGGAGCACAGATACGCAGTATTTT. The V gene is TRBV18, the J gene TRBJ2-3, with 8 bases aligning to TRBD2. This CDR3 region has 16 residues. J lost 0 bases, V lost 1 base, and 3 bases had no gene match. The germline CDR1 and CDR2 sequences are KGHSH and LQKENI.

The chain joins TRBV15 to TRBJ2-3; D unresolved. The CDR3 extends over 13 amino acids. The V gene lost 2 bases and the J gene lost 6 bases, with 9 bases spanning the gap. From germline, CDR1 is LNHNV and CDR2 YYDKDF (reference sequence). CDR3: CATSRIISDTQYF. CDR3 DNA: TGTGCCACCAGCAGAATCATTTCGGATACGCAGTATTTT.

The chain joins TRBV28 to TRBJ2-7, with a weak D call TRBD2 (6 bases). Germline V lookup: CDR1 MDHEN, CDR2 SYDVKM. The CDR3 consists of 14 residues. Between the trimmed V and J ends, which lost 9 bases and 2 bases, there was a span of 17 bases. The DNA for the CDR3 is TGTGCCAGTTGGGATCGGAGGGGAACCTACGAGCAGTACTTC. It translates to CASWDRRGTYEQYF.

The CDR3 DNA reads as TGTGCCAGCAGGAACAGCGCAACTAATGAAAAACTGTTTTTT. Protein product: CASRNSATNEKLFF. The genes are TRBV2 and TRBJ1-4; no clear D. Per germline, CDR1 SNHLY and CDR2 FYNNEI. The CDR3 covers 14 residues. V lost 6 bases and J lost 0, with 8 bases in between.

This chain joins TRBV30 and TRBJ1-2; tentative D call: TRBD1 (5 bases). The CDR3 covers 14 residues. The ends were cut back, 3 bases at V and 4 bases at J, with 15 bases in the middle. The germline V gene has CDR1 GTSNPN and CDR2 SVGIG (reference sequence). CDR3 residues: CAWSVLAQGYGYTF. Written as DNA, the CDR3 is TGTGCCTGGAGCGTCCTAGCCCAGGGCTATGGCTACACCTTC.

The chain joins TRBV28 to TRBJ2-7; no clear D gene. Between the trimmed V and J ends, which lost 3 bases and 2 bases, there was a span of 11 bases. Germline V gives CDR1 MDHEN, CDR2 SYDVKM. The CDR3 contains 14 residues. The CDR3 sequence: CASSLSGGAYEQYF. The CDR3 DNA follows: TGTGCCAGCAGTTTGAGTGGTGGCGCCTACGAGCAGTACTTC. Drawing the rest from reference TRBV28 and TRBJ2-7, the complete variable domain is DVKVTQSSRYLVKRTGEKVFLECVQDMDHENMFWYRQDPGLGLRLIYFSYDVKMKEKGDIPEGYSVSREKKERFSLILESASTNQTSMYLCASSLSGGAYEQYFGPGTRLTVT.

The chain joins TRBV7-3 to TRBJ2-7; D possibly corresponds to TRBD2 (6 bases). V was clipped by 2 bases and J by 2 bases, with 19 bases between them. The CDR3 extends over 17 amino acids. Germline CDR1 reads SGHTA; CDR2 reads FQGTGA. The CDR3 loop is CASSLGSSLGGTYEQYF. CDR3 coding DNA: TGTGCCAGCAGCTTAGGATCCAGTTTGGGCGGGACCTACGAGCAGTACTTC.

This chain connects TRBV27 to TRBJ1-2; the D is unclear. CDR1 and CDR2 from the germline V gene are MNHEY and SMNVEV (reference sequence). The CDR3 spans 13 residues. V shed 6 bases and J shed 3 bases, with 11 bases lying between them. CDR3 DNA sequence: TGTGCCAGCAGGGTCAGCCCCGACTATGGCTACACCTTC. Translated, it gives CASRVSPDYGYTF.

V and J are TRBV6-1 and TRBJ1-1; D unclear. Germline CDR1 reads MNHNS; CDR2 reads SASEGT. Trimming cost V 3 bases and J 2 bases, with 13 bases left between them. This CDR3 has 15 residues. The CDR3 loop is CASSDGRSKNTEAFF. The CDR3 DNA sequence: TGTGCCAGCAGTGACGGACGTAGCAAAAACACTGAAGCTTTCTTT.

V and J are TRBV10-1 and TRBJ2-7; D uncertain. V lost 6 bases and J lost 3, with 12 bases in between. Germline lookup yields CDR1 WNHNN and CDR2 SYGVQD (reference sequence). This CDR3 comprises 13 residues. The CDR3 DNA follows: TGCGCCAGCAGCCCCTCGTGGAACTACGAGCAGTACTTC. It translates to CASSPSWNYEQYF.

The chain uses TRBV6-6 and TRBJ2-7; D might be TRBD1 or TRBD2, each matching 6 bases. Germline assignment: CDR1 MNHNY and CDR2 SVGAGI (reference sequence). This CDR3 is built from 14 residues. Deletions cut 2 bases from V and 4 bases from J, with 12 bases between. The CDR3 DNA sequence: TGTGCCAGCAGTTACCTCGGAGGGGGATACGAGCAGTACTTC. This encodes CASSYLGGGYEQYF.

This chain joins TRBV7-8 and TRBJ2-5; tentatively, D is TRBD1 or TRBD2 (5 bases each). The last part of the DNA fits TRBJ2-7 better; the J call may be wrong. The CDR3 covers 14 residues. Germline CDR1 is SGHVS and CDR2 is FQNEAQ. CDR3 residues: CASSLLEGPYEQYF. CDR3 in DNA: TGTGCCAGCAGCTTACTCGAGGGACCATACGAGCAGTACTTC.

This chain connects TRBV19 to TRBJ2-1; 13 bases line up with TRBD2. Trimming removed 6 bases from V and 2 bases from J; junction bases left unmatched: 10. This CDR3 is built from 18 residues. CDR1 is LNHDA and CDR2 is SQIVND in the germline V gene (reference sequence). CDR3 sequence (DNA): TGTGCCAGTAGCCCGACTAGCGGGAGGTCTTGGGCCTACAATGAGCAGTTCTTC. Its translation: CASSPTSGRSWAYNEQFF.

The chain has TRBV6-1 and TRBJ2-2, with 11 bases lining up with TRBD2. There are 17 residues in the CDR3. CDR1 is MNHNS and CDR2 is SASEGT in the germline V gene. V shed 1 base and J 4 bases; nucleotides not matched to a gene: 5. The CDR3: CASSEGLAGGSTGELFF. CDR3 in DNA: TGTGCCAGCAGTGAAGGCCTAGCGGGAGGAAGCACCGGGGAGCTGTTTTTT.

The chain has TRBV5-1 and TRBJ2-7; 7 bases are a match to TRBD1. Germline CDR1 is SGHRS and CDR2 is YFSETQ. The V segment lost 0 bases and the J segment 0 bases; nucleotides outside the gene matches: 3. There are 15 residues in the CDR3. The CDR3 nucleotides read TGCGCCAGCAGCTTGGTGACAGGGAGCTCCTACGAGCAGTACTTC. It codes for CASSLVTGSSYEQYF.

The genes are TRBV5-1 and TRBJ1-1; maybe TRBD1 (5 bases). CDR1 and CDR2 from the germline V gene are SGHRS and YFSETQ. Trimming pared 3 bases from V and 5 bases from J, leaving 14 bases between. The CDR3 spans 14 residues. The CDR3: CASSSSGRWTEAFF. The CDR3 nucleotides are TGCGCCAGCAGCTCGTCAGGGAGGTGGACTGAAGCTTTCTTT.

The genes are TRBV6-5 and TRBJ2-7; maybe TRBD1 (6 bases). Trimming removed 6 bases at V and 6 bases at J, with 15 bases between. Germline V lookup: CDR1 MNHEY, CDR2 SVGAGI. The CDR3 extends over 13 amino acids. CDR3 sequence reads: CASRRDNRVEQYF. CDR3 nucleotide sequence: TGTGCCAGCAGACGCGATAACAGGGTCGAGCAGTACTTC.

The chain combines TRBV18 with TRBJ2-7, with TRBD2 matching 13 bases. The V gene's germline CDR1 is KGHSH and CDR2 LQKENI. The CDR3 consists of 15 residues. J gave up 6 bases and V 3 bases, and 5 bases lay outside the gene matches. The CDR3 region is CASSPPGLAGSEQYF. The DNA for the CDR3 is TGTGCCAGCTCACCCCCGGGACTAGCGGGATCCGAGCAGTACTTC.

The chain joins TRBV5-1 to TRBJ2-3; 8 bases align to TRBD2. This CDR3 is built from 16 residues. Trimming at V came to 3 bases and at J to 6 bases, leaving 12 bases not matched to a gene. Germline loops: CDR1 SGHRS, CDR2 YFSETQ. The CDR3 nucleotides read TGCGCCAGCAGCTCGGCCGGGACTAGGCGGTTGGATACGCAGTATTTT. Translated, it gives CASSSAGTRRLDTQYF.

The chain uses TRBV6-5 and TRBJ2-5; the match to TRBD1 covers 7 bases. With 5 bases clipped from V and 5 bases from J, the junction kept 11 bases outside the gene matches. CDR1 is MNHEY and CDR2 is SVGAGI in the germline V gene. The CDR3 extends over 15 amino acids. The CDR3 is CASSPATGPGETQYF. CDR3 nucleotide sequence: TGTGCCAGCAGTCCGGCGACAGGGCCGGGGGAGACCCAGTACTTC.

On this clone itself: A read error may account for a junction end that differs from germline. The chain links TRBV15 to TRBJ2-7; D possibly matches TRBD1 or TRBD2 (5 bases each). The CDR3 runs 16 residues. Per the germline V gene, CDR1 is LNHNV and CDR2 is YYDKDF (reference sequence). The CDR3 sequence: CATSREGLASSYEQYF. The CDR3 coding sequence is TGTGCCACCAGTAGAGAGGGGCTAGCTAGCTCCTACGAGCAGTACTTC.

For this clone: The same CDR3 is also encoded by other DNA sequences in this sample. V and J are TRBV5-1 and TRBJ2-5; D is uncertain. CDR1 and CDR2 from the germline V gene are SGHRS and YFSETQ. This CDR3 is 11 amino acids long. V was cut by 4 bases and J by 2 bases, with 3 bases left in between. The CDR3 nucleotides read TGCGCCAGCAGCCAGCAAGAGACCCAGTACTTC. Its translation: CASSQQETQYF. Using reference TRBV5-1 and TRBJ2-5 for the parts outside the CDR3, the full variable domain is KAGVTQTPRYLIKTRGQQVTLSCSPISGHRSVSWYQQTPGQGLQFLFEYFSETQRNKGNFPGRFSGRQFSNSRSEMNVSTLELGDSALYLCASSQQETQYFGPGTRLLVL.

The rearrangement links TRBV19 to TRBJ1-1; D is unresolved. Per germline, CDR1 LNHDA and CDR2 SQIVND (reference sequence). The CDR3 loop spans 12 amino acids. The V end lost 9 bases, the J end lost 2 bases, and 10 bases lay between the germline ends. Here the CDR3 reads CASRRVNTEAFF. The CDR3 DNA reads as TGTGCCAGCCGACGGGTTAACACTGAAGCTTTCTTT.

The V gene is TRBV28, the J gene TRBJ1-5; D gene unclear. The V gene lost 3 bases and the J gene lost 2 bases, with 5 bases spanning the gap. The CDR3 has 13 residues. Germline CDR1 reads MDHEN; CDR2 reads SYDVKM. The CDR3 sequence: CASSLIGNQPQHF. In nucleotides, the CDR3 is TGTGCCAGCAGTTTGATCGGCAATCAGCCCCAGCATTTT.

This clone was seen only once. V and J are TRBV28 and TRBJ1-2, with unresolved D. The CDR3 totals 11 residues. The ends were cut back, 3 bases at V and 1 base at J, with 0 bases in the middle. Per the germline V gene, CDR1 is MDHEN and CDR2 is SYDVKM. In DNA, the CDR3 is TGTGCCAGCAGTTTTAACTATGGCTACACCTTC. As protein: CASSFNYGYTF.

The chain recombines TRBV4-2 with TRBJ2-1; D gene uncertain. The ends were cut back, 0 bases at V and 5 bases at J, with 14 bases in the middle. Germline assignment: CDR1 LGHNA and CDR2 YNFKEQ. There are 16 residues in the CDR3. The CDR3: CASSQDYAQKDNEQFF. CDR3 nucleotide sequence: TGTGCCAGCAGCCAAGATTATGCGCAGAAAGACAATGAGCAGTTCTTC.

The rearrangement uses TRBV6-4 and TRBJ1-1, with D possibly matching TRBD1 (6 bases). CDR3 length: 16 amino acids. Looked up from germline, CDR1 is MRHNA and CDR2 is SNTAGT. V was shortened by 7 bases and J by 3 bases, with 21 bases between the two germline ends. CDR3 region: CASTRTAEYGDTEAFF. The DNA for the CDR3 is TGTGCCAGCACACGGACAGCCGAGTATGGGGACACTGAAGCTTTCTTT.

The genes are TRBV27 and TRBJ2-2; a possible D gene is TRBD1 (5 bases). The CDR3 length is 14 residues. V gave up 5 bases and J gave up 4 bases, with 11 bases separating them. Germline V gene lookup returns CDR1 MNHEY and CDR2 SMNVEV (reference sequence). In DNA form, the CDR3 reads TGTGCCAGCAGTCTGAGGACAAGCACCGGGGAGCTGTTTTTT. It specifies CASSLRTSTGELFF.

V gene TRBV4-1 combines with J gene TRBJ2-3; 7 bases align to TRBD2. The V segment lost 3 bases and the J segment 0 bases; nucleotides outside the gene matches: 9. Germline V gives CDR1 MGHRA, CDR2 YSYEKL. There are 17 residues in the CDR3. CDR3 sequence: CASSHGLGKTSTDTQYF. DNA of the CDR3: TGCGCCAGCAGCCATGGACTAGGGAAAACTAGCACAGATACGCAGTATTTT.